This T cell receptor beta chain emerged from a study of T cells after yellow fever vaccination. General study points: Contamination by abundant bulk-population clonotypes could be present in FACS-sorted repertoires. Primary-vaccination clones mostly resurfaced post-booster (around 96% CD4, roughly 90% CD8).

This CDR3 region has 14 residues. The germline V gene has CDR1 SGHDN and CDR2 FVKESK. V was trimmed by 4 bases and J by 2 bases, leaving 12 bases between them. Making TCR cDNA involved 5'RACE template switching, which added UMIs and a universal primer site. Using its own MiXCR run on the 5' RACE reads, TCRdb lists one record per CDR3 protein. This table holds fewer than 500,000 distinct CDR3 sequences, around 19% found once. This clonotype has more than one count but fewer than ten. Antigen unknown. The TCR originated in a man between 18 and 35 years old who received the YFV17D yellow fever vaccine. The source was PBMCs, collected before the yellow fever booster vaccination. The chain employs TRBV14 and TRBJ2-7, with a weak D call TRBD2 (5 bases). CDR3 sequence: CASSRGKGAYEQYV. In DNA form, the CDR3 reads TGTGCCAGCAGCCGCGGTAAGGGAGCCTACGAGCAGTACGTC.